Presented here are 14 T cell receptor beta chains from one specimen sequenced in a study of cytomegalovirus exposure and HLA in healthy donors. The PCR contained 60 Vbeta and 13 Jbeta primers. Sequencing used immunoSEQ multiplex PCR; TCRdb keeps in-frame clones, though not all of them. The table includes 150,000 to 160,000 clones, 65% to 75% detected once. The sequencing input was PBMCs. The receptors were gathered from a man younger than 35 in good health and CMV-seronegative.

This chain joins TRBV4-1 and TRBJ1-6; possible D gene TRBD1, 6 bases. The CDR3 length is 15 residues. The germline V and J ends were trimmed by 4 bases and 5 bases, with 12 bases remaining between them. Germline values: CDR1 MGHRA, CDR2 YSYEKL. In nucleotides, the CDR3 is TGCGCCAGCAGCCTTACCGGACAGAATAATTCACCCCTCCACTTT. This sequence encodes CASSLTGQNNSPLHF.

A single count supports this clone. The chain combines TRBV29-1 with TRBJ2-5, with 8 bases identical to TRBD2. Trimming cost V 3 bases and J 5 bases; bases outside gene matches: 8. Germline V gives CDR1 SQVTM, CDR2 ANQGSEA. The CDR3 covers 14 residues. CDR3 coding DNA: TGCAGCGTTGACCGGGCGGGGGGCCCGGAGACCCAGTACTTC. This sequence encodes CSVDRAGGPETQYF.

This clone was seen a single time. V is TRBV19 and J is TRBJ1-2, with 12 bases matching TRBD1. This CDR3 has 15 residues. In germline, CDR1 is LNHDA, CDR2 SQIVND (reference sequence). The junction had 4 bases not matched to a gene; V was cut back by 4 bases and J by 4 bases. The chain's CDR3 is CASSTGQGASYGYTF. The CDR3 DNA is TGTGCCAGTAGTACGGGACAGGGGGCGAGCTATGGCTACACCTTC.

The chain has TRBV5-1 and TRBJ2-1, with 10 bases fitting TRBD2. Germline CDR1 and CDR2: SGHRS and YFSETQ. The CDR3 has 17 amino acids. The ends lost 2 bases at V and 8 bases at J; junction bases unmatched: 13. CDR3 sequence reads: CASSLEIIAGGGDEQFF. The DNA of the CDR3 is TGCGCCAGCAGCTTAGAGATAATAGCGGGGGGCGGAGATGAGCAGTTCTTC.

The chain is built from TRBV20-1 and TRBJ1-2; the D is unclear. The CDR3 is made up of 11 amino acids. Trimming stripped 7 bases from V and 4 bases from J, with 10 bases between. Per the germline V gene, CDR1 is DFQATT and CDR2 is SNEGSKA (reference sequence). Here the CDR3 DNA reads TGCAGTGGAGTGACTGTCTATGGCTACACCTTC. It encodes CSGVTVYGYTF.

V and J are TRBV5-1 and TRBJ2-1, with 10 nucleotides matching TRBD1. CDR1 and CDR2 (germline): SGHRS, YFSETQ. This CDR3 contains 16 residues. After removal of 0 bases from V and 8 bases from J, the junction contained 8 bases not matched to a gene. The chain's CDR3 is CASSLADRGPWDEQFF. DNA of the CDR3: TGCGCCAGCAGCTTGGCCGACAGGGGGCCTTGGGATGAGCAGTTCTTC.

This chain uses TRBV19 with TRBJ2-7, with D perhaps matching TRBD1 (5 bases). Trimming removed 3 bases from V and 2 bases from J, with 8 bases in between. Germline CDR1 LNHDA, CDR2 SQIVND (reference sequence). This CDR3 region has 13 residues. The CDR3 DNA follows: TGTGCCAGTAGTATCAGGGTAGCCTACGAGCAGTACTTC. Amino acids: CASSIRVAYEQYF. Combining the CDR3 with reference TRBV19 and TRBJ2-7 gives the whole variable domain DGGITQSPKYLFRKEGQNVTLSCEQNLNHDAMYWYRQDPGQGLRLIYYSQIVNDFQKGDIAEGYSVSREKKESFPLTVTSAQKNPTAFYLCASSIRVAYEQYFGPGTRLTVT.

The chain has TRBV4-1 and TRBJ1-6; TRBD1 matches at 10 bases. Per the germline V gene, CDR1 is MGHRA and CDR2 is YSYEKL. V lost 3 bases, J lost 9 bases, and 11 bases stayed unmatched. The CDR3 is made up of 17 amino acids. The CDR3: CASSHGTGAFLVSPLHF. In nucleotides, the CDR3 is TGCGCCAGCAGCCACGGGACAGGGGCTTTCTTGGTTTCACCCCTCCACTTT.

The rearrangement joins TRBV6-1 to TRBJ1-3; D may be TRBD1 (5 bases). The CDR3 extends over 16 amino acids. CDR1 and CDR2 from the germline V gene are MNHNS and SASEGT. V dropped 0 bases and J dropped 0 bases, with 9 bases sitting between them. The CDR3 loop reads CASSEAGHFSGNTIYF. In nucleotides, the CDR3 is TGTGCCAGCAGTGAAGCAGGACACTTCTCTGGAAACACCATATATTTT.

The rearrangement uses TRBV6-1 and TRBJ2-2, with TRBD1 matching over 9 bases. The length of the CDR3 is 16 residues. Losses at the gene ends were 4 bases for V and 7 bases for J; bases not matched to a gene: 10. The V gene's germline CDR1 is MNHNS and CDR2 SASEGT. The CDR3 protein is CASSARDRVVSGELFF. CDR3 bases: TGTGCCAGCAGTGCCCGGGACAGGGTAGTTAGCGGGGAGCTGTTTTTT.

The rearrangement links TRBV6-6 to TRBJ2-2; 12 bases fit TRBD2. The germline CDR1 and CDR2 sequences are MNHNY and SVGAGI (reference sequence). V dropped 4 bases and J dropped 9; count of bases not matched to a gene: 9. This CDR3 has 16 residues. Written as DNA, the CDR3 is TGTGCCAGCAGTTTGCTAGCGGGGGGGCACATACGGGAGCTGTTTTTT. The encoded protein is CASSLLAGGHIRELFF.

This chain uses TRBV5-1 with TRBJ2-7; TRBD1 might be the D (5 bases). CDR3 size: 15 residues. Germline values: CDR1 SGHRS, CDR2 YFSETQ. The V end was cut by 0 bases, the J end by 3 bases, with 13 bases between. The CDR3 DNA reads TGCGCCAGCAGCTTGGAGGCAGGGAATTTCTACGAGCAGTACTTC. Translated: CASSLEAGNFYEQYF.

The V gene is TRBV11-3, the J gene TRBJ2-1; D possibly corresponds to TRBD1 (6 bases). Germline-derived CDR1 and CDR2 are SGHNT and YENEEA. V lost 5 bases and J lost 0, with 14 bases in between. The CDR3 length is 16 residues. CDR3 in DNA: TGTGCCAGCAGCCCCCGACAGGCTAGCTCCTACAATGAGCAGTTCTTC. Translating it yields CASSPRQASSYNEQFF.

In regard to this clone: At one end the junction does not follow the germline gene, possibly because of a read error. V and J are TRBV7-9 and TRBJ1-3; possible D gene TRBD1, 5 bases. The CDR3 sequence is 15 residues long. Per the germline V gene, CDR1 is SEHNR and CDR2 is FQNEAQ (reference sequence). CDR3 coding DNA: TGTTCCAGCAGCTTTCCCCAGGGTGTTGGAAACACCATATATTTT. Protein: CSSSFPQGVGNTIYF.